The next 28 T cell receptor beta chains were all read from a single sample in a study of CD8 T cells in Susac syndrome. After extraction with the RNeasy kit, about 0.45 to 1 ug of the RNA was reverse transcribed using random hexamers. TCRdb fed the immunoSEQ multiplex PCR reads into MiXCR, producing one record per CDR3 protein. The sample shows around 300,000 distinct CDR3 sequences, 75% to 90% of them seen only once. Sample: CD8+ T cells from PBMCs. The receptors come from a human donor with multiple sclerosis.

This sequence joins TRBV7-2 and TRBJ2-7, with TRBD1 matching over 12 bases. V lost 5 bases, J lost 2 bases, and 4 bases stayed unmatched. Germline V gene sequence: CDR1 SGHTA, CDR2 FQGNSA. The CDR3 is 15 amino acids. CDR3 in amino acids: CASSPWDRGPYEQYF. The CDR3 DNA is TGTGCCAGCAGCCCCTGGGACAGGGGGCCCTACGAGCAGTACTTC.

The chain employs TRBV30 and TRBJ2-1; D is unresolved. The germline CDR1 and CDR2 sequences are GTSNPN and SVGIG (reference sequence). V lost 3 bases, J lost 8 bases, and 11 bases lay in between. The CDR3 is 12 amino acids. DNA of the CDR3: TGTGCCTGGAGCCCCCCAGGAGATGAGCAGTTCTTC. This gives the protein CAWSPPGDEQFF.

The J gene is TRBJ2-2, the V gene TRBV20-1; D unresolved. V lost 3 bases and J lost 2, with 13 bases in between. The CDR3 is 15 amino acids. Germline V gene data show CDR1 as DFQATT and CDR2 as SNEGSKA (reference sequence). CDR3 residues: CSARLTGSNTGELFF. In DNA, the CDR3 is TGCAGTGCTAGGTTGACGGGTAGTAACACCGGGGAGCTGTTTTTT.

This chain connects TRBV6-2 or TRBV6-3 to TRBJ2-7; 8 positions match TRBD1. V dropped 6 bases and J dropped 2; count of bases not matched to a gene: 6. Germline V CDR1 and CDR2: MNHEY, SVGEGT. The CDR3 sequence is 14 residues long. This chain's CDR3 is CASRGWTGTYEQYF. In DNA, the CDR3 is TGTGCCAGCAGGGGTTGGACAGGGACCTACGAGCAGTACTTC.

The V and J genes are TRBV7-3 and TRBJ2-7; TRBD2 aligns across 8 bases. The CDR3 is 15 residues long. Germline CDR1 and CDR2: SGHTA and FQGTGA. The trim removed 5 bases at V and 0 bases at J, leaving 6 bases unmatched. CDR3 in amino acids: CASSPTSGSSYEQYF. Here the CDR3 DNA reads TGTGCCAGCAGCCCCACTAGCGGATCCTCCTACGAGCAGTACTTC.

In this sample, this clonotype turned up once. The chain is built from TRBV4-3 and TRBJ2-3; D is unclear. CDR1 and CDR2 (germline): LGHNA, YSLEER. The CDR3 totals 15 residues. V was pared by 0 bases and J by 4 bases, with 11 bases between. The CDR3 here is CASSQELGKSDTQYF. The CDR3 coding sequence is TGCGCCAGCAGCCAAGAACTTGGGAAGTCAGATACGCAGTATTTT.

The chain uses TRBV6-6 and TRBJ2-1; D gene ambiguous. Germline V gene lookup returns CDR1 MNHNY and CDR2 SVGAGI (reference sequence). There are 12 residues in the CDR3. Trimming cost V 5 bases and J 4 bases, with 6 bases left between them. The CDR3, as DNA: TGTGCCAGCAGTCCCAATTACAATGAGCAGTTCTTC. Its translation is CASSPNYNEQFF.

As for this clonotype: One end of the junction fails to match germline, which may point to a read error. The chain links TRBV11-2 to TRBJ2-2; D unresolved. The CDR3 totals 13 residues. Per germline, CDR1 SGHAT and CDR2 FQNNGV. CDR3 DNA sequence: TGTGCCACCAGCCTAGGAAACACCGGGGAGCTGTTTTTT. It translates to CATSLGNTGELFF.

This chain uses TRBV4-3 with TRBJ2-7; weak D call: TRBD2 (5 bases). Germline CDR1 reads LGHNA; CDR2 reads YSLEER. CDR3 size: 15 residues. Trimming removed 1 base at V and 1 base at J, with 11 bases between. The CDR3 DNA is TGCGCCAGCAGCCAAGTGCACCGGGGATCCTACGAGCAGTACTTC. It encodes CASSQVHRGSYEQYF.

This clonotype was seen a single time. J is TRBJ1-1 and V is TRBV7-9; D uncertain. This CDR3 contains 15 residues. Trimming shortened V by 4 bases and J by 5 bases, and 17 bases separated the two germline ends. The germline V gene has CDR1 SEHNR and CDR2 FQNEAQ (reference sequence). The CDR3 bases are TGTGCCAGCAGCTCCACGGGCCCCTTAGGGACTGAAGCTTTCTTT. Protein sequence: CASSSTGPLGTEAFF. The whole variable domain, filled in from reference TRBV7-9 and TRBJ1-1, reads DTGVSQNPRHKITKRGQNVTFRCDPISEHNRLYWYRQTLGQGPEFLTYFQNEAQLEKSRLLSDRFSAERPKGSFSTLEIQRTEQGDSAMYLCASSSTGPLGTEAFFGQGTRLTVV.

V gene TRBV20-1 combines with J gene TRBJ2-7; 8 nucleotides match TRBD1. The length of the CDR3 is 14 residues. CDR1 and CDR2 from the germline V gene are DFQATT and SNEGSKA (reference sequence). V was clipped by 5 bases and J by 6 bases; unmatched bases: 12. DNA of the CDR3: TGCAGTGCTGGATCGACAGGGGCCGCTGGCGAGCAGTACTTC. This codes for CSAGSTGAAGEQYF.

This clonotype was counted a few times. The chain uses TRBV7-9 and TRBJ2-7; D not certain. Trimming removed 1 base from V and 3 bases from J, with 7 bases in between. The CDR3 is 13 amino acids. Germline loops: CDR1 SEHNR, CDR2 FQNEAQ (reference sequence). The CDR3 sequence is CASSLGPLYEQYF. The CDR3 DNA reads as TGTGCCAGCAGCTTAGGTCCCCTCTACGAGCAGTACTTC.

The rearrangement joins TRBV11-1 to TRBJ1-1; maybe TRBD1 (5 bases). The V gene's germline CDR1 is SGHAT and CDR2 FQDESV (reference sequence). Trimming stripped 2 bases from V and 5 bases from J, with 15 bases between. CDR3 length equals 15 residues. CDR3 in DNA: TGTGCCAGCAGCTTAATCGAGGGACCGGGGACTGAAGCTTTCTTT. Translating gives CASSLIEGPGTEAFF.

The chain recombines TRBV23-1 with TRBJ1-1; D unresolved. TRBV23-1 is an open reading frame, and its role is uncertain. V was cut by 3 bases and J by 2 bases, with 7 bases left in between. This CDR3 region has 13 residues. In nucleotides, the CDR3 is TGCGCCAGCAGTCATTCTGTAAACACTGAAGCTTTCTTT. It yields the protein CASSHSVNTEAFF.

The chain joins TRBV6-5 to TRBJ1-1, with TRBD1 identical over 7 bases. This CDR3 is 14 amino acids long. V shed 6 bases, J shed 4 bases, and the junction held 8 bases outside the gene matches. Germline CDR1 is MNHEY and CDR2 is SVGAGI. The CDR3 reads CASRTTGAGTEAFF. The CDR3 region has the DNA TGTGCCAGCAGGACCACAGGGGCTGGCACTGAAGCTTTCTTT.

Comments on this clonotype: Given the absence of the conserved phenylalanine or tryptophan at the CDR3 end, a read error is likely. The genes are TRBV29-1 and TRBJ1-1, with D uncertain. This CDR3 comprises 11 residues. The V and J ends lost 5 bases and 0 bases respectively, with 4 bases between them. Germline-derived CDR1 and CDR2 are SQVTM and ANQGSEA. Written as DNA, the CDR3 is TGCAGCGTTCCCATGAACACTGAAGCTTTCCTT. Protein: CSVPMNTEAFL.

This chain uses TRBV7-9 with TRBJ2-3; D perhaps matches TRBD2 (5 bases). Germline CDR1 and CDR2: SEHNR and FQNEAQ (reference sequence). The CDR3 consists of 15 residues. V was cut by 5 bases and J by 0 bases, with 12 bases left in between. The CDR3 coding sequence is TGTGCCAGCAGCCCGGGGTGGCAGAGCACAGATACGCAGTATTTT. Amino acids: CASSPGWQSTDTQYF.

The CDR3 nucleotides are TGTGCCAGCAGTTACTCCTTTTTGACAGTATCAGCCGGGGAGCTGTTTTTT. Protein: CASSYSFLTVSAGELFF. The chain joins TRBV6-2 or TRBV6-3 to TRBJ2-2; tentative D call: TRBD1 (5 bases). The CDR3 covers 17 residues. Trimming took off 0 bases at V and 6 bases at J, with 17 bases between the two ends. Per germline, CDR1 MNHEY and CDR2 SVGEGT.

This clonotype has only one observation. V and J are TRBV7-9 and TRBJ1-4; D may be TRBD1 (5 bases). V was clipped by 5 bases and J by 6 bases, with 10 bases between them. CDR1 SEHNR and CDR2 FQNEAQ come from the germline V gene (reference sequence). CDR3 length: 13 amino acids. CDR3 DNA: TGTGCCAGCAGCCACGGGACGGATGAAAAACTGTTTTTT. Translating it yields CASSHGTDEKLFF.

The chain has TRBV19 and TRBJ2-1; 7 bases are shared with TRBD2. V was pared by 6 bases and J by 2 bases, with 13 bases of the junction left unmatched. The CDR3 totals 17 residues. Germline V gene data show CDR1 as LNHDA and CDR2 as SQIVND (reference sequence). CDR3 loop: CASSVDLGRQTYNEQFF. The CDR3 DNA follows: TGTGCCAGTAGCGTCGACCTCGGGAGGCAAACCTACAATGAGCAGTTCTTC.

The rearrangement joins TRBV28 to TRBJ2-7, with D uncertain. The CDR3 totals 14 residues. Germline lookup yields CDR1 MDHEN and CDR2 SYDVKM. V gave up 3 bases and J gave up 6 bases, with 15 bases separating them. CDR3 sequence reads: CASSFEVGSREQYF. The CDR3 coding sequence is TGTGCCAGCAGTTTTGAAGTAGGGTCCCGCGAGCAGTACTTC.

The V gene is TRBV21-1, the J gene TRBJ2-7; the table's TRBD1 call for D was not verified on the DNA. TRBV21-1 is termed a pseudogene. The CDR3 sequence is 15 residues long. CDR3 in amino acids: CASSKAGVQPYEQYF. CDR3 DNA: TGTGCCAGCAGCAAGGCAGGGGTACAGCCCTACGAGCAGTACTTC.

DNA of the CDR3: TGTGCCAGCAGCCATAGCGGGGGGCAAGAGACCCAGTACTTC. Protein: CASSHSGGQETQYF. V and J are TRBV27 and TRBJ2-5; 10 positions agree with TRBD2. Germline CDR1 and CDR2: MNHEY and SMNVEV (reference sequence). The CDR3 sequence is 14 residues long. Germline trimming cut 6 bases from V and 2 bases from J; bases unmatched to any gene: 3.

This chain uses TRBV6-2 or TRBV6-3 with TRBJ2-1; 15 positions agree with TRBD2. With V trimmed by 3 bases and J by 4 bases, 10 bases remained unmatched. Looked up from germline, CDR1 is MNHEY and CDR2 is SVGEGT. The length of the CDR3 is 19 residues. For the CDR3, the DNA is TGTGCCAGCAGTTATCCGGGACTAGCGGGGGGAGGACAATACAATGAGCAGTTCTTC. Amino acids: CASSYPGLAGGGQYNEQFF.

The CDR3 region has the DNA TGTGCCAGCAGTTTAGGCCTAGCGCGATACAATGAGCAGTTCTTC. It is translated as CASSLGLARYNEQFF. The chain carries TRBV27 and TRBJ2-1, with D possibly TRBD2 on 6 matching bases. Per germline, CDR1 MNHEY and CDR2 SMNVEV (reference sequence). With 2 bases removed from V and 4 bases from J, the gap between germline ends came to 12 bases. The CDR3 runs 15 residues.

The rearrangement uses TRBV6-5 and TRBJ2-2; no clear D. Trimming took off 4 bases at V and 2 bases at J, with 11 bases between the two ends. The germline V gene encodes CDR1 MNHEY and CDR2 SVGAGI. CDR3 length: 15 amino acids. CDR3 sequence (DNA): TGTGCCAGCAGTTTTGAGACAAGTAACACCGGGGAGCTGTTTTTT. Encoded protein: CASSFETSNTGELFF.

J is TRBJ2-1 and V is TRBV12-3 or TRBV12-4; D not resolved. Trimming took off 5 bases at V and 2 bases at J, with 13 bases between the two ends. The CDR3 is 15 residues long. In DNA, the CDR3 is TGTGCCAGCAGTCTCCAAGGTCAGCCCTACAATGAGCAGTTCTTC. Amino acids: CASSLQGQPYNEQFF.

This sequence joins TRBV29-1 and TRBJ2-7; TRBD1 aligns across 7 bases. V was pared by 2 bases and J by 4 bases, with 8 bases of the junction left unmatched. CDR3 size: 14 residues. CDR1 is SQVTM and CDR2 is ANQGSEA in the germline V gene. The CDR3 coding sequence is TGCAGCGTTGAACGGGGAGACAGGGTATACGAGCAGTACTTC. It specifies CSVERGDRVYEQYF.